These T cell receptor beta chains were read from a single sample in a study of CD4 T cells in relation to SARS-CoV-2 and coronaviruses. This table comes from immunoSEQ multiplex PCR, and its TCRdb copy is limited to in-frame clones, with some not included. The table has some 70,000 clones, more than 85% seen once. Sequenced input: naive CD4+ T cells from PBMCs. Receptor source: a human donor in good health. Each CDR3 is given with its conserved first and last residue. The D gene is left open where the match is weak. Expanded clones get a size class; other rows say once, few or many, or leave the size out.

J gene | D gene | V gene | clone size | CDR3 protein | CDR3 DNA
TRBJ2-1 | NA | TRBV27 | NA | CASGRRDADYNEQFF | TGTGCCAGCGGGAGACGGGACGCTGATTACAATGAGCAGTTCTTC
TRBJ1-1 | NA | TRBV4-1 | NA | CASSQEAPGINTEAFF | TGCGCCAGCAGCCAAGAGGCTCCCGGGATTAACACTGAAGCTTTCTTT
TRBJ1-3 | NA | TRBV5-1 | NA | CASSPTVSGTIYF | TGCGCCAGCAGCCCGACAGTCTCAGGCACCATATATTTT
TRBJ2-1 | NA | TRBV3-1/TRBV3-2 | NA | CASSQDHRDYNEQFF | TGTGCCAGCAGCCAAGATCATAGGGACTACAATGAGCAGTTCTTC
TRBJ1-1 | NA | TRBV10-3 | once | CAIRGQFVRDDTEAFF | TGTGCCATCAGAGGACAGTTCGTACGCGACGACACTGAAGCTTTCTTT
TRBJ2-6 | TRBD1 | TRBV7-9 | NA | CASSAGTGGGGANVLTF | TGTGCCAGCAGCGCCGGGACAGGGGGAGGAGGGGCCAACGTCCTGACTTTC
TRBJ2-1 | TRBD2 | TRBV7-2 | NA | CASSSPGLAGGEWEFF | TGTGCCAGCAGCTCCCCGGGACTAGCGGGGGGGGAGTGGGAGTTCTTC
TRBJ2-1 | NA | TRBV21-1 | NA | CASRRDSTLYNEQFF | TGTGCCAGCAGACGGGACAGTACACTCTACAATGAGCAGTTCTTC
TRBJ1-4 | NA | TRBV19 | NA | CASMGTPTNEKLFF | TGTGCCAGTATGGGGACACCAACTAATGAAAAACTGTTTTTT
TRBJ1-2 | NA | TRBV7-8 | NA | CASSLTGAGYTF | TGTGCCAGCAGCCTGACAGGCGCGGGCTACACCTTC
TRBJ2-7 | NA | TRBV24-1 | NA | CATSGGGSYEQYF | TGTGCCACCAGTGGGGGTGGCTCCTACGAGCAGTACTTC
TRBJ2-4 | TRBD1 | TRBV28 | NA | CASIKGGAPAKNIQYF | TGTGCCAGCATAAAAGGGGGCGCCCCTGCCAAAAACATTCAGTACTTC
TRBJ2-5 | NA | TRBV18 | NA | CASSPLGGRQETQYF | TGTGCCAGCTCACCATTGGGCGGAAGGCAAGAGACCCAGTACTTC
TRBJ1-2 | TRBD1 | TRBV28 | few | CASSSLPDRGRGYTF | TGTGCCAGCAGTTCTCTCCCCGACAGGGGGCGGGGCTACACCTTC
TRBJ2-1 | TRBD2 | TRBV2 | NA | CASSKNPSGEGFYNEQFF | TGTGCCAGCAGTAAAAACCCTAGCGGGGAAGGGTTCTACAATGAGCAGTTCTTC
TRBJ1-1 | NA | TRBV4-2 | NA | CASSQDDWGASTEAFF | TGTGCCAGCAGCCAAGATGATTGGGGTGCGTCCACTGAAGCTTTCTTT
TRBJ2-2 | NA | TRBV11-2 | NA | CASSLEGAGGTGELFF | TGTGCCAGCAGCCTAGAAGGGGCCGGGGGCACCGGGGAGCTGTTTTTT
TRBJ1-2 | TRBD1 | TRBV2 | NA | CASNGQGNGYTF | TGTGCCAGTAATGGACAGGGCAATGGCTACACCTTC